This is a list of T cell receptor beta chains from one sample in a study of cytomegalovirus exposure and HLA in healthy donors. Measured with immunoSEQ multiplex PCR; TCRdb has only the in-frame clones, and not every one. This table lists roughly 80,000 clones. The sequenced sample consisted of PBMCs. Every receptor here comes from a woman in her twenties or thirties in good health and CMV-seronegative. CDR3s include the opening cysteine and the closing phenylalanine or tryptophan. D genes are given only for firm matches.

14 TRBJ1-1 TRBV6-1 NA CASRPGGWATEAFF TGTGCCAGCAGACCCGGGGGGTGGGCAACTGAAGCTTTCTTT
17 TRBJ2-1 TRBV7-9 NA CASSSSGDRQVGNEQFF TGTGCCAGCAGCTCATCCGGTGACCGACAGGTGGGCAATGAGCAGTTCTTC
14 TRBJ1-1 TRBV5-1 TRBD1 CASSPRDRGTEAFF TGCGCCAGCAGCCCACGGGACAGGGGCACTGAAGCTTTCTTT
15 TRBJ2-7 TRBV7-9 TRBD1 CASSPRTGSPYEQYF TGTGCCAGCAGCCCGCGGACAGGGTCACCCTACGAGCAGTACTTC
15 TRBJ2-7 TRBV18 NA CASSPLINRPYEQYF TGTGCCAGCTCACCACTCATCAACAGGCCCTACGAGCAGTACTTC
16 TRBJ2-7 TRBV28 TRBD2 CASSLRGKREGVGQYF TGTGCCAGCAGTTTACGCGGGAAGCGGGAGGGAGTGGGGCAGTACTTC
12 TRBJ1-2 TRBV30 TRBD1 CAWSRGQGGYTF TGTGCCTGGAGCCGGGGACAGGGTGGCTACACCTTC
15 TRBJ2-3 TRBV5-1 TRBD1 CASSSFGQGGDTQYF TGCGCCAGCAGCTCGTTCGGACAGGGTGGGGATACGCAGTATTTT
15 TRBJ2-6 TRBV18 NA CASSPGPTGANVLTF TGTGCCAGCTCACCGGGCCCCACTGGGGCCAACGTCCTGACTTTC
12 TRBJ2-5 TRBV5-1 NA CASSLEQETQYF TGCGCCAGCAGCTTAGAGCAAGAGACCCAGTACTTC
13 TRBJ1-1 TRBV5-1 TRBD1 CASSRTGQGKAFF TGCGCCAGCAGCCGGACCGGACAGGGGAAGGCTTTCTTT
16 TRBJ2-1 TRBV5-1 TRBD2 CASSLELAGDAGEQFF TGCGCCAGCAGCTTGGAGTTAGCGGGGGATGCAGGTGAGCAGTTCTTC
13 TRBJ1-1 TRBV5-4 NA CASSSQEATEAFF TGTGCCAGCAGCTCTCAGGAGGCCACTGAAGCTTTCTTT
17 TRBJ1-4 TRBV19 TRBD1 CASSAPGTGRANEKLFF TGTGCCAGTAGCGCCCCCGGGACAGGGAGGGCTAATGAAAAACTGTTTTTT
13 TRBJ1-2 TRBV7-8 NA CASSFDRSYGYTF TGTGCCAGCAGCTTCGACAGATCCTATGGCTACACCTTC
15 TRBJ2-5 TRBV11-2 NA CASSPGGLRGETQYF TGTGCCAGCAGCCCGGGGGGCCTAAGGGGGGAGACCCAGTACTTC
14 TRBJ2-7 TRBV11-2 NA CASSSSTGAYEQYF TGTGCCAGCAGCTCCTCGACAGGAGCCTACGAGCAGTACTTC
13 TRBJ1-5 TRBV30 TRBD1 CAWSRTGTQPQHF TGTGCCTGGAGTAGGACAGGGACTCAGCCCCAGCATTTT
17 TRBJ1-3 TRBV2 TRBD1 CASNRGGTGDPGNTIYF TGTGCCAGCAACCGAGGAGGGACAGGGGACCCTGGAAACACCATATATTTT
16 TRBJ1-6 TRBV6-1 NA CASSVMSTGGNSPLHF TGTGCCAGCAGTGTGATGTCGACAGGTGGCAATTCACCCCTCCACTTT
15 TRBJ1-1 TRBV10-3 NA CAISESIGRETEAFF TGTGCCATCAGTGAGTCGATAGGGAGGGAGACTGAAGCTTTCTTT
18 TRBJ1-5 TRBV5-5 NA CASSHTAGGHSFYQPQHF TGTGCCAGCAGCCACACCGCCGGGGGGCACTCATTTTATCAGCCCCAGCATTTT
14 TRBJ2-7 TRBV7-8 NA CASSLTAFSGEQYF TGTGCCAGCAGCTTAACAGCATTTAGCGGCGAGCAGTACTTC
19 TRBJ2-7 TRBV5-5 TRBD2 CASSLVVDIRAGRVPEQYF TGTGCCAGCAGCTTGGTCGTGGACATACGAGCGGGAAGGGTGCCCGAGCAGTACTTC
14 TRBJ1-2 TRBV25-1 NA CASSPRRGGNGYTF TGTGCCAGCAGTCCCCGGAGGGGAGGGAATGGCTACACCTTC